The 2 T cell receptor beta chains in this list originate from one sample, sequenced in a study of blood T cell repertoires in COVID-19. Measured with immunoSEQ multiplex PCR; TCRdb has only the in-frame clones, and not every one. The sample holds about 270,000 clones, over 80% seen once. Sequences were obtained from PBMCs or T cells enriched from blood (not recorded which). The receptors derive from a young woman with acute COVID-19.

The gene calls are TRBV18 and TRBJ2-1; 13 nucleotides match TRBD2. V shed 0 bases, J shed 9 bases, and the junction held 8 bases outside the gene matches. This CDR3 is 17 amino acids long. Germline V lookup: CDR1 KGHSH, CDR2 LQKENI. The CDR3 DNA sequence: TGTGCCAGCTCACCACCGCTACTAGCGGGAGGGCCGGGTGAGCAGTTCTTC. Its translation: CASSPPLLAGGPGEQFF.

The chain recombines TRBV2 with TRBJ2-5; 7 bases match TRBD1. The CDR3 length is 12 residues. Trimming took 10 bases from V and 3 from J; bases not matched to a gene: 5. Germline V gene data show CDR1 as SNHLY and CDR2 as FYNNEI. The CDR3 loop is CATAGQEETQYF. For the CDR3, the DNA is TGTGCCACTGCAGGACAGGAAGAGACCCAGTACTTC.